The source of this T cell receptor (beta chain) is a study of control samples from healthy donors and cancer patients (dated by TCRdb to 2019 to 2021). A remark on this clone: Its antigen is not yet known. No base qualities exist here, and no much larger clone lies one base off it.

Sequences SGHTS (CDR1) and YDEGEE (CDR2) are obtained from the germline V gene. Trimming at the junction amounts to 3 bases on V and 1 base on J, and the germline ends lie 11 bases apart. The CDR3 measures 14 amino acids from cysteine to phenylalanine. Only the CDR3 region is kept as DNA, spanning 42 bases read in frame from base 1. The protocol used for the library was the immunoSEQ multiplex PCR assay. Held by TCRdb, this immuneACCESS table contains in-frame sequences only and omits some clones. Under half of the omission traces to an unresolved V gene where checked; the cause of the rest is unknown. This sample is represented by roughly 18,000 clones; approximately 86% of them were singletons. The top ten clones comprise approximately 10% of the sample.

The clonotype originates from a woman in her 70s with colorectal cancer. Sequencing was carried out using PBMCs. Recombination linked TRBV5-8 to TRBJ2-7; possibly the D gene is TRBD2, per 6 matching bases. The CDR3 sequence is CASSSYGTSYEQYF. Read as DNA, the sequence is TGTGCCAGCAGCTCGTACGGGACTTCCTACGAGCAGTACTTC.